This TCR beta chain was sequenced for a study of early T cells in non-severe SARS-CoV-2 infection. As for the study in general: Alpha and beta chains were unpaired, from unsorted whole-blood bulk RNA.

TCRdb re-analysed the 5' RACE reads in MiXCR, keeping a single row per CDR3 protein. This table has some 110,000 distinct CDR3 sequences, more than 13% appearing once. There are a few counts of this clonotype. From germline, CDR1 is SGDLS and CDR2 YYNGEE. The CDR3 loop spans 15 amino acids. V lost 3 bases and J 0 bases, leaving 12 bases between the germline ends. The chain recombines TRBV9 with TRBJ1-1; D unclear. Sequencing input: whole blood. The sequence was collected from an adult who was a healthcare worker with PCR-confirmed SARS-CoV-2 infection or an uninfected control (not recorded which). The CDR3 spells CASSASRAVNTEAFF. The DNA for the CDR3 is TGTGCCAGCAGCGCATCTAGGGCCGTGAACACTGAAGCTTTCTTT. Full variable domain (missing parts from reference TRBV9 and TRBJ1-1): DSGVTQTPKHLITATGQRVTLRCSPRSGDLSVYWYQQSLDQGLQFLIQYYNGEERAKGNILERFSAQQFPDLHSELNLSSLELGDSALYFCASSASRAVNTEAFFGQGTRLTVV.